The rows below give T cell receptor beta chains drawn from one sample of a study of blood T cell repertoires in COVID-19. Only in-frame clones appear in the TCRdb table, and some are missing; sequencing was by immunoSEQ multiplex PCR. The sample consists of 250,000 to 350,000 clones, around 81% of them appearing once. The sequenced sample was peripheral blood. These receptors originate from a person aged 65 to 79 with COVID-19, enrolled during active disease. Each CDR3 is given with its conserved first and last residue. The order of the fields is CDR3 length, J gene, D gene, clone size, V gene, CDR3 DNA, CDR3 protein. A D gene is named only where the DNA matches it firmly. The listing skips clone size in some rows; elsewhere it reads once, few, many or a size class.

>14|TRBJ1-2|-|-|TRBV6-2/TRBV6-3
TGTGCCAGCAGTTACAATGTCAGATACTATGGCTACACCTTC
CASSYNVRYYGYTF
>12|TRBJ2-5|-|-|TRBV7-2
TGTGCCAGCAGCTTCGCTACAGAGACCCAGTACTTC
CASSFATETQYF
>15|TRBJ2-7|TRBD2|-|TRBV28
TGTGCCAGCAGTCCCCCCCCTAGCGGGAGGGCCCCACAGTACTTC
CASSPPPSGRAPQYF
>14|TRBJ2-1|TRBD2|once|TRBV7-3
TGTGCCAGCAGCTTAAGCGGGAGTATCAATGAGCAGTTCTTC
CASSLSGSINEQFF
>11|TRBJ1-2|-|-|TRBV6-5
TGTGCCAGCAGCAACTCGTATGGCTACACCTTC
CASSNSYGYTF
>14|TRBJ2-5|TRBD2|-|TRBV30
TGTGCCTGGAGCAGAACGGGAGGTCAAGAGACCCAGTACTTC
CAWSRTGGQETQYF
>17|TRBJ2-2|TRBD1|few|TRBV24-1
TGTGCCACCAGTGACCACAAAGGGGGCCGAGGCACCGGGGAGCTGTTTTTT
CATSDHKGGRGTGELFF
>15|TRBJ1-3|-|-|TRBV5-1
TGCGCCAGCAGCTTGATTGGAGACTCTGGAAACACCATATATTTT
CASSLIGDSGNTIYF
>13|TRBJ1-5|-|-|TRBV28
TGTGCCACGGTCGGGGGGTCATCTCAGCCCCAGCATTTT
CATVGGSSQPQHF
>15|TRBJ1-5|-|few|TRBV18
TGTGCCAGCTCACCTCAGGGAAATAGCAATCAGCCCCAGCATTTT
CASSPQGNSNQPQHF
>20|TRBJ2-3|TRBD2|-|TRBV15
TGTGCCACCAGCAGAGACCTTGTCCAGTTAGCGGGGGGCACCACAGATACGCAGTATTTT
CATSRDLVQLAGGTTDTQYF
>14|TRBJ1-4|TRBD1|-|TRBV9
TGTGCCAGCAGCATCGGACAGGGTAATGAAAAACTGTTTTTT
CASSIGQGNEKLFF
>14|TRBJ1-3|-|-|TRBV27
TGTGCCAGCCGGGCGGCGGGAACTGGAAACACCATATATTTT
CASRAAGTGNTIYF
>16|TRBJ1-3|-|-|TRBV10-3
TGTGCCATCAGTGGAGGGGGACGGAGCTCTGGAAACACCATATATTTT
CAISGGGRSSGNTIYF
>13|TRBJ1-2|-|-|TRBV7-8
TGTGCCAGCAGCTTAGCTCCGAACTATGGCTACACCTTC
CASSLAPNYGYTF
>13|TRBJ1-3|-|-|TRBV12-3/TRBV12-4
TGTGCCAGCAGGAGGTCAGACGGAAACACCATATATTTT
CASRRSDGNTIYF
>11|TRBJ2-4|-|-|TRBV11-2
TGTGCCAGCAGCTTAGGACAGTTGTCGTACTTC
CASSLGQLSYF
>13|TRBJ1-1|-|-|TRBV28
TGTGCCAGCAGTTTACAGGGGAGAGGTCGAGCTTTCTTT
CASSLQGRGRAFF
>15|TRBJ2-7|-|-|TRBV6-5
TGTGCCGGCAAAGCGAGGGACTCGCACTCCTACGAGCAGTACTTC
CAGKARDSHSYEQYF
>16|TRBJ1-6|-|-|TRBV7-6
TGTGCCAGCAGCGTTGCTGGGGCTGGGGGGAATTCACCCCTCCACTTT
CASSVAGAGGNSPLHF
>17|TRBJ1-5|-|-|TRBV3-1/TRBV3-2
TGTGCCAGCAGCCAAGATCTCGGGGCGGGGAGCAATCAGCCCCAGCATTTT
CASSQDLGAGSNQPQHF
>15|TRBJ2-7|TRBD1|-|TRBV5-6
TGTGCCAGCAGCTTGCCGGGACAGGGGAGGTACGAGCAGTACTTC
CASSLPGQGRYEQYF
>12|TRBJ2-5|-|-|TRBV30
TGTGCCTGGACGCCAGGGCGAGAGACCCAGTACTTC
CAWTPGRETQYF
>15|TRBJ2-1|-|-|TRBV9
TGTGCCAGCAGCGTAGTCCAGGGCCTCGGGGGTGAGCAGTTCTTC
CASSVVQGLGGEQFF
>15|TRBJ1-1|-|-|TRBV7-2
TGTGCCAGCAGCCCGGTGTTCGGTGGGAACACTGAAGCTTTCTTT
CASSPVFGGNTEAFF
>17|TRBJ2-1|TRBD2|-|TRBV5-1
TGCGCCAGCAGCACCCGGAGCGGGGGACTTTCTACCAATGAGCAGTTCTTC
CASSTRSGGLSTNEQFF
>16|TRBJ2-7|TRBD2|-|TRBV19
TGTGCCAGTAGTATACAAGGGACTAGCGGTGCCTACGAGCAGTACTTC
CASSIQGTSGAYEQYF
>16|TRBJ2-5|TRBD1|-|TRBV7-3
TGTGCCAGCAGCTTACAAGGGACAGGGCAAGGGGAGACCCAGTACTTC
CASSLQGTGQGETQYF
>16|TRBJ1-6|-|once|TRBV19
TGTGCCAGTCGTATGTCTCAGGTGGTCGATAATTCACCCCTCCACTTT
CASRMSQVVDNSPLHF
>13|TRBJ1-1|-|-|TRBV28
TGTGCCAGCAGTTTGCCGGGGAACACTGAAGCTTTCTTT
CASSLPGNTEAFF
>15|TRBJ1-2|-|few|TRBV5-4
TGTGCCAGCAGCTTGAGTTCGACAGGAGTCTATGGCTACACCTTC
CASSLSSTGVYGYTF
>14|TRBJ2-5|-|-|TRBV9
TGTGCCAGCAGCGTGCAACCGGGGGAGGAGACCCAGTACTTC
CASSVQPGEETQYF
>16|TRBJ2-7|TRBD2|-|TRBV9
TGTGCCAGCAGCGTAGGTCACACTAGCGGCTCCTACGAGCAGTACTTC
CASSVGHTSGSYEQYF
>13|TRBJ1-4|TRBD1|-|TRBV2
TGTGCCAGCAAGGGACAGGGGGTTGAAAAACTGTTTTTT
CASKGQGVEKLFF
>18|TRBJ2-3|-|few|TRBV15
TGTGCCACCAGCAGAGATTATATGTCCTGGACTAGCACAGATACGCAGTATTTT
CATSRDYMSWTSTDTQYF
>15|TRBJ2-7|TRBD1|-|TRBV30
TGTGCCTGGACTAATAGACAGGGGGCACTCTACGAGCAGTACTTC
CAWTNRQGALYEQYF
>14|TRBJ2-3|TRBD1|-|TRBV12-5
TGTGCTAGTGGGTCCGGGACAGGGGGGGATACGCAGTATTTT
CASGSGTGGDTQYF
>15|TRBJ1-2|TRBD1|few|TRBV4-3
TGCGCCAGCAGCCAAGATCAGGGACAGGGAAGCGGCTACACCTTC
CASSQDQGQGSGYTF
>16|TRBJ1-4|TRBD1|once|TRBV25-1
TGTGCCAGCAGTGAGGGGACAGGGAAGGTGGGAGAAAAACTGTTTTTT
CASSEGTGKVGEKLFF
>15|TRBJ1-6|TRBD1|-|TRBV27
TGTGCCAGCAGCCGAGACAGGGGTACTAATTCACCCCTCCACTTT
CASSRDRGTNSPLHF
>14|TRBJ2-7|TRBD2|-|TRBV6-1
TGTGCCAGCAGTGAAATCGCGGGAGGTAACGAGCAGTACTTC
CASSEIAGGNEQYF
>16|TRBJ1-2|TRBD1|-|TRBV19
TGTGCCAGTAGTCCCCGGGACAGAAAACTTAACTATGGCTACACCTTC
CASSPRDRKLNYGYTF
>16|TRBJ1-5|TRBD1|-|TRBV19
TGTGCCAGTAGTTACCACCCGGGACAGCTTAATCAGCCCCAGCATTTT
CASSYHPGQLNQPQHF
>17|TRBJ2-3|TRBD2|-|TRBV18
TGTGCCAGCTCACCTGCGGGACTAGCCGCTACCACAGATACGCAGTATTTT
CASSPAGLAATTDTQYF
>13|TRBJ2-6|TRBD1|-|TRBV28
TGTGCCATCCAGGGGGCTGGGGCCAACGTCCTGACTTTC
CAIQGAGANVLTF
>14|TRBJ2-1|-|-|TRBV7-6
TGTGCCAGCGGAAGTCGCTCTCAGGTCAATGAGCAGTTCTTC
CASGSRSQVNEQFF
>16|TRBJ1-3|-|-|TRBV10-3
TGTGCCATCAGTGAGAGGACAGTAGGCTCTGGAAACACCATATATTTT
CAISERTVGSGNTIYF
>15|TRBJ2-7|TRBD2|-|TRBV30
TGTGCCTGGAGTGTACCCAGGGACTACCACTACGAGCAGTACTTC
CAWSVPRDYHYEQYF
>13|TRBJ1-2|TRBD1|-|TRBV6-5
TGTGCCAGCAGTAAATGGGACAGGGGAGGCTACACCTTC
CASSKWDRGGYTF